This T cell receptor beta chain was observed in a study of blood T cell repertoires in COVID-19. In the source study's methods: Scientists estimated how many nucleated cells there were by amplifying reference gene primers. Sequenced by immunoSEQ multiplex PCR; TCRdb stores in-frame clones only, minus some. V and J calls and clone size are those listed in that table; D and trimming were worked out from the DNA. The repertoire has roughly 230,000 clones, 92% of them found once; the top ten carry 0.8% to 0.95%. The receptor comes from a man aged 30-40 years with COVID-19, enrolled during active disease. Material: peripheral blood.

The CDR3 bases are TGTGCCAGTAGTATCATTCAGGGCCAGGCCGAGCAGTACTTC. Translation gives CASSIIQGQAEQYF. This chain connects TRBV19 to TRBJ2-7; D may be TRBD1 (5 bases). The CDR3 totals 14 residues. Trimming removed 3 bases at V and 6 bases at J, with 15 bases between. Germline V gene data show CDR1 as LNHDA and CDR2 as SQIVND (reference sequence). Complete variable domain (other parts from reference TRBV19 and TRBJ2-7): DGGITQSPKYLFRKEGQNVTLSCEQNLNHDAMYWYRQDPGQGLRLIYYSQIVNDFQKGDIAEGYSVSREKKESFPLTVTSAQKNPTAFYLCASSIIQGQAEQYFGPGTRLTVT.